This entry lists 7 T cell receptor beta chains sequenced from one sample in a study of T cells and copy number aberrations in small-cell lung cancer. Using immunoSEQ multiplex PCR, the repertoire was profiled, and TCRdb retains in-frame clones only, with some absent. This table has 2,500 to 3,000 clones, around 82% appearing once. The sequencing sample was made of normal tissue next to the tumor. These receptor sequences come from a man aged 70 or older with small cell lung cancer.

V is TRBV27 and J is TRBJ2-7; 11 nucleotides align to TRBD2. The ends lost 6 bases at V and 2 bases at J; junction bases unmatched: 3. The V gene's germline CDR1 is MNHEY and CDR2 SMNVEV (reference sequence). This CDR3 region has 14 residues. The CDR3, as DNA: TGTGCCAGCAGGGTTAGCGGGAGGGCCTACGAGCAGTACTTC. Translating gives CASRVSGRAYEQYF.

This chain uses TRBV4-2 with TRBJ2-2; the match to TRBD2 covers 11 bases. This CDR3 comprises 18 residues. CDR1 and CDR2 from the germline V gene are LGHNA and YNFKEQ. The V gene end was trimmed by 3 bases and the J gene end by 4 bases; junction bases not matched to a gene: 10. The CDR3 sequence is CASSHPPSGTSGTGELFF. The CDR3 bases are TGTGCCAGCAGCCACCCGCCGTCAGGGACTAGCGGCACCGGGGAGCTGTTTTTT.

This rearrangement joins TRBV30 to TRBJ1-1; D is possibly TRBD1 (5 bases). This CDR3 has 16 residues. V shed 2 bases and J shed 2 bases, with 18 bases lying between them. Per germline, CDR1 GTSNPN and CDR2 SVGIG (reference sequence). The CDR3 coding sequence is TGTGCCTGGAGTAGCGGGGCAAGACCCTTAAACACTGAAGCTTTCTTT. Protein sequence: CAWSSGARPLNTEAFF.

The chain is built from TRBV27 and TRBJ2-1, with TRBD2 identical over 9 bases. The CDR3 extends over 15 amino acids. V shed 5 bases and J 2 bases; nucleotides not matched to a gene: 4. Germline values: CDR1 MNHEY, CDR2 SMNVEV (reference sequence). In DNA, the CDR3 is TGTGCCAGCAGTCCGAGCGGGGGGCCCTACAATGAGCAGTTCTTC. Translation gives CASSPSGGPYNEQFF.

The chain is built from TRBV18 and TRBJ1-1, with 9 positions matching TRBD1. Trimming removed 3 bases from V and 1 base from J; junction bases left unmatched: 0. The CDR3 is 14 amino acids. From germline, CDR1 is KGHSH and CDR2 LQKENI. DNA of the CDR3: TGTGCCAGCTCACCGGGACAGGGGAACACTGAAGCTTTCTTT. It translates to CASSPGQGNTEAFF.

The chain carries TRBV7-3 and TRBJ2-6; unclear D gene. The germline V gene has CDR1 SGHTA and CDR2 FQGTGA. The V end lost 2 bases, the J end lost 0 bases, and 8 bases lay between the germline ends. The CDR3 has 16 residues. CDR3 sequence: CASSLQPPSGANVLTF. The CDR3 coding sequence is TGTGCCAGCAGCTTACAACCTCCCTCTGGGGCCAACGTCCTGACTTTC. Full variable domain (missing parts from reference TRBV7-3 and TRBJ2-6): GAGVSQTPSNKVTEKGKYVELRCDPISGHTALYWYRQSLGQGPEFLIYFQGTGAADDSGLPNDRFFAVRPEGSVSTLKIQRTERGDSAVYLCASSLQPPSGANVLTFGAGSRLTVL.

This chain links TRBV27 with TRBJ2-1, with D perhaps matching TRBD2 (5 bases). Germline V gene lookup returns CDR1 MNHEY and CDR2 SMNVEV (reference sequence). The CDR3 covers 14 residues. Trimming left V 7 bases short and J 6 bases short, with 16 bases between. The chain's CDR3 is CASNYPPEGNEQFF. CDR3 nucleotides: TGTGCCAGCAATTACCCGCCAGAGGGCAATGAGCAGTTCTTC.